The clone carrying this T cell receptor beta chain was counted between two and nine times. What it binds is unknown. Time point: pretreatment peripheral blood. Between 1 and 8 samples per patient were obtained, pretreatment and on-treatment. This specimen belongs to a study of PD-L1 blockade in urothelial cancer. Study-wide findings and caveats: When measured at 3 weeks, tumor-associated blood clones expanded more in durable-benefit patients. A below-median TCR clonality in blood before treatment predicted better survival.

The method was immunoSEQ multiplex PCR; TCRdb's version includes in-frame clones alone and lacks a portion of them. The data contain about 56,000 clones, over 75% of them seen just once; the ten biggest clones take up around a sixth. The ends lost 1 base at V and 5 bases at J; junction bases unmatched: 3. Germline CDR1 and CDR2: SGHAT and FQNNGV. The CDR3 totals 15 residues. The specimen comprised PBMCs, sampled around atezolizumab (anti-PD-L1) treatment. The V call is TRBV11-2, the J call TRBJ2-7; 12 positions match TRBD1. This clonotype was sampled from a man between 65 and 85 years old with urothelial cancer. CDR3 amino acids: CASSLVGTGGNEQYF. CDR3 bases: TGTGCCAGCAGCTTAGTTGGGACAGGGGGCAACGAGCAGTACTTC.